These T cell receptor beta chains were read from a single sample in a study of long-term antiretroviral therapy in people with HIV. Only in-frame clones appear in the TCRdb table, and some are missing; sequencing was by immunoSEQ multiplex PCR. The table includes fewer than 20,000 clones, under 85% detected once. Source: unsorted PBMCs, taken 0.3 years after starting antiretroviral therapy. The source of these receptors is a woman aged 50 to 60 with HIV. CDR3s include the opening cysteine and the closing phenylalanine or tryptophan. The D gene is left open where the match is weak. Part of the rows lack a size; the others show once, few, many or a class for expanded clones.

.	TRBD2	TRBJ2-7	TRBV19	CASSNSGTIYEQYF	TGTGCCAGTAGTAACAGCGGGACGATCTACGAGCAGTACTTC
.	.	TRBJ1-2	TRBV6-5	CASSSLLQGANYGYTF	TGTGCCAGCAGTTCCCTCCTACAGGGAGCTAACTATGGCTACACCTTC
.	.	TRBJ2-2	TRBV7-2	CASSLRQLNTGELFF	TGTGCCAGCAGCTTAAGACAGCTAAACACCGGGGAGCTGTTTTTT
few	.	TRBJ1-2	TRBV7-9	CASSLPGPRPNNYGYTF	TGTGCCAGCAGCCTACCCGGGCCCCGACCGAATAACTATGGCTACACCTTC
.	TRBD1	TRBJ1-1	TRBV10-3	CAISTGTGGVGTEAFF	TGTGCCATCAGTACCGGGACAGGGGGCGTAGGGACTGAAGCTTTCTTT
.	TRBD1	TRBJ1-5	TRBV28	CASSQTGGYQPQHF	TGTGCCAGCAGTCAGACAGGGGGTTACCAGCCCCAGCATTTT
.	TRBD1	TRBJ2-7	TRBV4-1	CASSPRRQGFNEQYF	TGCGCCAGCAGCCCACGCCGACAGGGGTTCAACGAGCAGTACTTC
.	.	TRBJ2-5	TRBV7-9	CASSFEVGRTQYF	TGTGCCAGCAGCTTCGAGGTGGGCCGGACCCAGTACTTC
.	.	TRBJ2-1	TRBV6-1	CATPGRPGDEQFF	TGTGCCACTCCGGGACGCCCTGGCGATGAGCAGTTCTTC
once	.	TRBJ1-4	TRBV9	CASGATNEKLFF	TGTGCCAGCGGGGCAACTAATGAAAAACTGTTTTTT
.	.	TRBJ1-1	TRBV14	CASSQDFVRGGKNTEAFF	TGTGCCAGCAGCCAAGACTTTGTGAGGGGCGGAAAGAACACTGAAGCTTTCTTT
few	TRBD2	TRBJ2-7	TRBV30	CAWRGSGGYEQYF	TGTGCCTGGAGAGGTAGCGGGGGCTACGAGCAGTACTTC
.	TRBD2	TRBJ2-1	TRBV5-1	CASSSNLGGTSINEQFF	TGCGCCAGCAGCTCAAACCTCGGGGGGACCTCTATCAATGAGCAGTTCTTC
.	.	TRBJ2-2	TRBV7-9	CASSVDTGELFF	TGTGCCAGCAGCGTGGACACCGGGGAGCTGTTTTTT
.	TRBD2	TRBJ2-5	TRBV2	CASRRGAGSGETQYF	TGTGCCAGCAGGCGGGGGGCGGGGTCTGGAGAGACCCAGTACTTC
.	TRBD1	TRBJ2-5	TRBV14	CASSENRGSWETQYF	TGTGCCAGCAGCGAGAACAGGGGATCGTGGGAGACCCAGTACTTC
.	.	TRBJ2-7	TRBV2	CASSRQGMSYEQYF	TGTGCCAGCAGTCGCCAGGGGATGTCCTACGAGCAGTACTTC
.	.	TRBJ2-2	TRBV7-9	CASSFRGPTNTGELFF	TGTGCCAGCAGCTTTCGGGGACCGACGAACACCGGGGAGCTGTTTTTT
.	.	TRBJ1-6	TRBV9	CASSPTTGNSPLHF	TGTGCCAGCAGCCCCACGACGGGGAATTCACCCCTCCACTTT
once	TRBD1	TRBJ1-3	TRBV12-5	CASGLSGGRNTIYF	TGTGCTAGTGGTTTGTCAGGGGGCCGTAACACCATATATTTT
.	TRBD1	TRBJ1-2	TRBV27	CASRPQGDYGYTF	TGTGCCAGCAGACCTCAGGGGGACTATGGCTACACCTTC
.	.	TRBJ1-1	TRBV29-1	CSVASRQEVWNTEAFF	TGCAGCGTTGCATCTCGACAGGAAGTATGGAACACTGAAGCTTTCTTT
.	.	TRBJ1-2	TRBV19	CASSIPPNYGYTF	TGTGCCAGTAGTATTCCGCCTAACTATGGCTACACCTTC
.	TRBD1	TRBJ1-3	TRBV18	CASSPLTGATTVSGNTIYF	TGTGCCAGCTCACCATTGACAGGGGCGACGACCGTCTCTGGAAACACCATATATTTT
.	TRBD2	TRBJ2-1	TRBV4-2	CASSQRGGGHEQFF	TGTGCCAGCAGCCAACGCGGGGGGGGCCATGAGCAGTTCTTC
.	.	TRBJ2-5	TRBV10-3	CAISESGSEGKETQYF	TGTGCCATCAGTGAGTCCGGGTCGGAGGGAAAAGAGACCCAGTACTTC
.	.	TRBJ1-1	TRBV29-1	CSVEAGLTEAFF	TGCAGCGTTGAAGCTGGACTCACTGAAGCTTTCTTT
.	TRBD2	TRBJ2-1	TRBV7-2	CASSKSSGGNNEQFF	TGTGCCAGCAGCAAATCTAGCGGGGGAAACAATGAGCAGTTCTTC
.	TRBD2	TRBJ2-1	TRBV19	CASSSGGALKEQFF	TGTGCCAGTAGTAGCGGGGGGGCCCTTAAAGAGCAGTTCTTC
.	.	TRBJ1-1	TRBV11-1	CASSLTRTEAFF	TGTGCCAGCAGCCTTACGAGGACTGAAGCTTTCTTT
.	.	TRBJ1-1	TRBV6-5	CASRTANTEAFF	TGTGCCAGCAGAACAGCGAACACTGAAGCTTTCTTT
few	.	TRBJ1-1	TRBV5-6	CASSLTMNTEAFF	TGTGCCAGCAGCCTAACAATGAACACTGAAGCTTTCTTT
.	TRBD2	TRBJ2-1	TRBV7-3	CASSLAGGPSEQFF	TGTGCCAGCAGCTTGGCGGGGGGGCCCAGTGAGCAGTTCTTC
.	.	TRBJ2-7	TRBV6-1	CASSEVAGNHEQYF	TGTGCCAGCAGTGAAGTCGCAGGGAACCACGAGCAGTACTTC
.	.	TRBJ2-3	TRBV5-5	CASSYNRYSDTQYF	TGTGCCAGCAGCTACAACAGGTACTCAGATACGCAGTATTTT
.	TRBD1	TRBJ1-6	TRBV2	CASSRRQGALDSPLHF	TGTGCCAGCAGCCGTCGACAGGGGGCTCTGGATTCACCCCTCCACTTT
medium-sized	TRBD1	TRBJ1-4	TRBV29-1	CSVTGARVEKLFF	TGCAGCGTTACAGGGGCACGGGTAGAAAAACTGTTTTTT
.	.	TRBJ2-3	TRBV15	CATSRDGTGASTDTQYF	TGTGCCACCAGCAGAGATGGGACGGGGGCAAGCACAGATACGCAGTATTTT
.	TRBD1	TRBJ2-7	TRBV19	CASSQGARQSYEQYF	TGTGCCAGTAGCCAGGGGGCCCGGCAGTCCTACGAGCAGTACTTC
few	TRBD1	TRBJ2-7	TRBV28	CASSLGGQSSYEQYF	TGTGCCAGCAGTTTAGGGGGACAGAGCTCCTACGAGCAGTACTTC
.	.	TRBJ1-1	TRBV4-1	CASSQDSQGGTEAFF	TGCGCCAGCAGCCAAGATTCGCAGGGCGGCACTGAAGCTTTCTTT
.	TRBD1	TRBJ2-1	TRBV7-9	CASSPRQGDIKGEEQFF	TGTGCCAGCAGCCCCCGGCAGGGGGACATAAAGGGGGAAGAGCAGTTCTTC
.	.	TRBJ2-3	TRBV7-9	CASSLGGAGSDTQYF	TGTGCCAGCAGCTTAGGGGGCGCGGGCTCAGATACGCAGTATTTT
.	.	TRBJ2-3	TRBV25-1	CASIVQGGDTQYF	TGTGCCAGCATAGTCCAGGGAGGAGATACGCAGTATTTT
.	TRBD1	TRBJ1-5	TRBV6-1	CASSVQTGANQPQHF	TGTGCCAGCAGTGTACAGACAGGGGCCAATCAGCCCCAGCATTTT
.	.	TRBJ2-2	TRBV5-5	CASSLERGPNTGELFF	TGTGCCAGCAGCTTGGAACGGGGGCCGAACACCGGGGAGCTGTTTTTT
.	TRBD2	TRBJ2-5	TRBV29-1	CSVLGAGGRETQYF	TGCAGCGTCCTGGGGGCGGGGGGCCGGGAGACCCAGTACTTC
.	TRBD2	TRBJ2-7	TRBV29-1	CSGSLTSGGAHEQYF	TGCAGCGGTTCGTTGACTAGCGGGGGGGCCCACGAGCAGTACTTC
.	.	TRBJ1-6	TRBV4-2	CASSLGGVGNSPLHF	TGTGCCAGCAGCCTTGGCGGCGTGGGTAATTCACCCCTCCACTTT
.	.	TRBJ1-4	TRBV5-1	CASSLGGGMGEKLFF	TGCGCCAGCAGCTTGGGAGGGGGAATGGGTGAAAAACTGTTTTTT
.	TRBD2	TRBJ2-3	TRBV7-2	CASSFRLAGDTQYF	TGTGCCAGCAGCTTCAGACTAGCGGGGGATACGCAGTATTTT
.	TRBD2	TRBJ2-3	TRBV5-1	CASSHTPATSGARTDTQYF	TGCGCCAGCAGCCACACGCCGGCGACTAGCGGGGCCCGCACAGATACGCAGTATTTT
.	.	TRBJ1-5	TRBV2	CASSNGQEDQPQHF	TGTGCCAGCAGTAACGGTCAGGAGGATCAGCCCCAGCATTTT
.	TRBD2	TRBJ2-1	TRBV5-1	CASSLGLAVPSDYNEQFF	TGCGCCAGCAGCTTGGGGCTAGCGGTCCCCTCTGATTACAATGAGCAGTTCTTC
.	.	TRBJ2-3	TRBV9	CASSVAWGDTQYF	TGTGCCAGCAGCGTAGCTTGGGGAGATACGCAGTATTTT
.	.	TRBJ2-2	TRBV4-1	CASSQEEGGGTANTGELFF	TGCGCCAGCAGCCAAGAGGAGGGAGGGGGGACAGCGAACACCGGGGAGCTGTTTTTT
once	.	TRBJ1-3	TRBV15	CATSRLSRAGNTIYF	TGTGCCACCAGCAGGTTATCGAGGGCTGGAAACACCATATATTTT
.	.	TRBJ1-1	TRBV2	CASTFTEDTEAFF	TGTGCCAGCACCTTCACAGAAGACACTGAAGCTTTCTTT